A selection of T cell receptor beta chains follows, all from one sample in a study of CD8+CD57+ T cells in acquired aplastic anemia. One entry per CDR3 protein, called by TCRdb with MiXCR from the reads. The repertoire includes 200,000 to 250,000 distinct CDR3 sequences, around 46% of them detected once, and less than 9% sits in the top ten. Sequenced input: sorted CD4+, CD8+, or CD8+CD57+ T cells (not recorded which) from PBMCs. The receptors come from a human donor with aplastic anemia. Each CDR3 is given with its conserved first and last residue. The D gene is left open where the match is weak. Clone size is shown for a subset of rows, as once, few, many or a class of expanded clone.

D,J,size,V,DNA,CDR3
NA,TRBJ2-1,NA,TRBV6-1,TGTGCCAGCAGCCAAGAATCCTTATCCTACAATGAGCAGTTCTTC,CASSQESLSYNEQFF
TRBD1,TRBJ1-3,many,TRBV11-2,TGTGCCAGCAGCTTGGAGGGACAGGGACGAGCCATATATTTT,CASSLEGQGRAIYF
TRBD2,TRBJ2-1,NA,TRBV11-2,TGTGCCAGCAGCTCCCGGTTTACCGGGACTAGCGGACACAATGAGCAGTTCTTC,CASSSRFTGTSGHNEQFF
NA,TRBJ2-3,NA,TRBV20-1,TGCAGTGCTAGCCTGACGCTTACTGACAATGAGCAGTATTTT,CSASLTLTDNEQYF
NA,TRBJ2-3,few,TRBV11-2,TGTGCCAGCAGCTCGCAGGGTTATGACACAGATACGCAGTATTTT,CASSSQGYDTDTQYF
NA,TRBJ2-7,many,TRBV15,TGTGCCACCAGCAGAGGAGGGGGTAGCTACGAGCAGTACTTC,CATSRGGGSYEQYF
TRBD2,TRBJ2-1,once,TRBV7-9,TGTGCCAGCAGCTTCGGGCTAGCGGGGGGGTACAATGAGCAGTTCTTC,CASSFGLAGGYNEQFF
TRBD1,TRBJ1-4,few,TRBV19,TGTGCCAGTAGTATTCGGACAGGGGAAAAACTGTTTTTT,CASSIRTGEKLFF
TRBD1,TRBJ1-5,NA,TRBV4-2,TGTGCCAGCAGCCCGGGACAGGGGGCGAATCAGCCCCAGCATTTT,CASSPGQGANQPQHF
NA,TRBJ1-2,NA,TRBV9,TGTGCCAGCAGCGTAGAGGGCGGGGGGTCGGGGGGCTACACCTTC,CASSVEGGGSGGYTF
TRBD2,TRBJ2-3,NA,TRBV7-7,TGTGCTAGCAGCCCTCTGTTATCGGGGGGGCCTAGCACAGATACGCAGTATTTT,CASSPLLSGGPSTDTQYF
TRBD2,TRBJ2-3,NA,TRBV20-1,TGCAGTGCGTCTCCTAGCGGTAGCACAGATACGCAGTATTTT,CSASPSGSTDTQYF
NA,TRBJ1-1,many,TRBV7-6,TGTGCCAGCAGCTCCGATGGGGGCAGCAGTCGGAACACTGAAGCTTTCTTT,CASSSDGGSSRNTEAFF
TRBD1,TRBJ1-2,NA,TRBV20-1,TGCAGTGCCCCGGGCCGCGTGACAGGGAACTATGGCTACACCTTC,CSAPGRVTGNYGYTF
TRBD2,TRBJ2-7,NA,TRBV7-8,TGTGCCAGCAGCTTACTCGGGGGGGCGGGCAAGCAGTACTTC,CASSLLGGAGKQYF
NA,TRBJ1-1,few,TRBV27,TGTGCCAGCAGTCCCACCGGGCAGGGTAACACTGAAGCTTTCTTT,CASSPTGQGNTEAFF
TRBD1,TRBJ2-7,NA,TRBV7-2,TGTGCCAGCAGCGCAACAGGGGGCTCGGGCTACGAGCAGTACTTC,CASSATGGSGYEQYF
TRBD1,TRBJ2-7,NA,TRBV15,TGTGCCAGCAGCCTAACCCCAGGGGGCAGGAACTACGAGCAGTACTTC,CASSLTPGGRNYEQYF
NA,TRBJ2-1,NA,TRBV15,TGTGCCACCAGCAGGAGGACGAGTATCTACAATGAGCAGTTCTTC,CATSRRTSIYNEQFF
TRBD2,TRBJ2-7,NA,TRBV15,TGTGCCACCAGCAGACTAGCGGGGGGCCTCCAATTCTCCTACGAGCAGTACTTC,CATSRLAGGLQFSYEQYF
NA,TRBJ2-7,few,TRBV6-2/TRBV6-3,TGTGCCAGCAGTTACTCGAAGGGGTCCACGGAGGTCTACGAGCAGTACTTC,CASSYSKGSTEVYEQYF
NA,TRBJ1-2,NA,TRBV9,TGTGCCAGCATCGTCAGGGTATCCCACTATGGCTACACCTTC,CASIVRVSHYGYTF
NA,TRBJ1-5,NA,TRBV30,TGTGCCTGGAGTGAAAACTTTAGCAATCAGCCCCAGCATTTT,CAWSENFSNQPQHF
NA,TRBJ1-6,few,TRBV7-9,TGTGCCAGCAGCTTACGACAAGGGCCGAATTCACCCCTCCACTTT,CASSLRQGPNSPLHF
TRBD1,TRBJ1-5,NA,TRBV2,TGTGCCAGCAGTCCACTCGGACAGGGCAATCAGCCCCAGCATTTT,CASSPLGQGNQPQHF
NA,TRBJ1-2,NA,TRBV29-1,TGCAGCGTTGGTCCTGCGGGTTATGGCTACACCTTC,CSVGPAGYGYTF
NA,TRBJ1-1,NA,TRBV2,TGTGCCAGCAGTGAAGTCATCCGGAACACTGAAGCTTTCTTT,CASSEVIRNTEAFF
NA,TRBJ1-1,NA,TRBV10-3,TGTGCCACGGGGCAGGGGAGATGGGACACTGAAGCTTTCTTT,CATGQGRWDTEAFF
NA,TRBJ2-1,NA,TRBV24-1,TGTGCCACCAGTTACTCGGCAGGGGTAAAGAATGAGCAGTTCTTC,CATSYSAGVKNEQFF
NA,TRBJ2-3,NA,TRBV15,TGTGCCACCAGCAGAGAGGGGACAGGAGCGGGGTCAGATACGCAGTATTTT,CATSREGTGAGSDTQYF
NA,TRBJ1-1,NA,TRBV28,TGTGCCAGCAGCGCGATAAGGGGCATACACACTGAAGCTTTCTTT,CASSAIRGIHTEAFF
NA,TRBJ1-3,NA,TRBV6-1,TGTGCCAGCAGTGAAGCGCCTGGACGCTCTGGAAACACCATATATTTT,CASSEAPGRSGNTIYF
NA,TRBJ1-1,many,TRBV4-1,TGCGCCAGCAGCCAAGCATTGCGGGCTTTCTTT,CASSQALRAFF
NA,TRBJ1-1,few,TRBV5-1,TGCGCCAGCAGCCAATCGACGAACACTGAAGCTTTCTTT,CASSQSTNTEAFF
TRBD2,TRBJ2-5,once,TRBV20-1,TGCAGTGCGCCACCACGGGGGGCCCAGTACTTC,CSAPPRGAQYF
TRBD1,TRBJ2-1,NA,TRBV2,TGTGCCAGCAGTTTAAGGCAGGGGGTACCCTCCTACAATGAGCAGTTCTTC,CASSLRQGVPSYNEQFF
TRBD2,TRBJ2-2,few,TRBV13,TGTGCCAGCAGCCCCCGACTAGCGGGAGGGCCGGACACCGGGGAGCTGTTTTTT,CASSPRLAGGPDTGELFF
TRBD1,TRBJ1-1,many,TRBV19,TGTGCCAGTGGGGACAGTTTGAACACTGAAGCTTTCTTT,CASGDSLNTEAFF
TRBD1,TRBJ1-1,few,TRBV5-6,TGTGCCAGCAGCAAATGGACAGGCGCTATGAACACTGAAGCTTTCTTT,CASSKWTGAMNTEAFF
TRBD1,TRBJ1-2,NA,TRBV5-1,TGCGCCAGCAGCTTGTTACCGGACAGGACCTATGGCTACACCTTC,CASSLLPDRTYGYTF
NA,TRBJ1-5,NA,TRBV10-3,TGTGCCATCAGCGTCTCGGGACCCAGGACGTCGAATCAGCCCCAGCATTTT,CAISVSGPRTSNQPQHF
NA,TRBJ1-1,NA,TRBV20-1,TGCAGTGCTAGAGTAGGGGGGGCCACTGAAGCTTTCTTT,CSARVGGATEAFF
TRBD2,TRBJ2-7,NA,TRBV13,TGTGCCAGCAGCCAAAGGACTAGCGGGGGTCCCTACTACGAGCAGTACTTC,CASSQRTSGGPYYEQYF
NA,TRBJ2-7,NA,TRBV7-8,TGTGCCTGGAGTGGGACCAGTCCGGGCGAGCAGTACTTC,CAWSGTSPGEQYF
NA,TRBJ2-7,few,TRBV15,TGTGCCACCAGCAGAGATAACGGCTACGAGCAGTACTTC,CATSRDNGYEQYF
NA,TRBJ1-2,NA,TRBV20-1,TGCAGTGCTAGAGTGGGGGTAGGCTACACCTTC,CSARVGVGYTF
TRBD1,TRBJ2-7,once,TRBV20-1,TGCAGTGCTGGATCCGGGACAGGGGGGTCCGAGCAGTACTTC,CSAGSGTGGSEQYF
NA,TRBJ1-2,NA,TRBV7-9,TGTGCCAGCAGCCCCGGGACGGAGTATGGCTACACCTTC,CASSPGTEYGYTF
NA,TRBJ1-5,many,TRBV20-1,TGCAGTGCTAGAGCGGGCGGGGGAACGGTTCTTAGCAATCAGCCCCAGCATTTT,CSARAGGGTVLSNQPQHF
NA,TRBJ2-7,few,TRBV20-1,TGCAGTGCTAGAGAAGGACGCTACGAGCAGTACTTC,CSAREGRYEQYF
NA,TRBJ2-1,many,TRBV7-2,TGTGCCAGCAGCTCCTTTAGCCGGGAGCAGTTCTTC,CASSSFSREQFF
NA,TRBJ2-3,NA,TRBV29-1,TGCAGCGCCGAGGCCGGGATCAGCACAGATACGCAGTATTTT,CSAEAGISTDTQYF
TRBD1,TRBJ2-7,many,TRBV12-3/TRBV12-4,TGTGCCAGCAATACCGGGACAGGGACGAACTACGAGCAGTACTTC,CASNTGTGTNYEQYF
NA,TRBJ1-3,NA,TRBV6-5,TGTGCCAGCACCCCTTTTGGCTCTGGAAACACCATATATTTT,CASTPFGSGNTIYF
NA,TRBJ2-1,NA,TRBV7-3,TGTGCCAGCAGCTCTATGAATGAGCAGTTCTTC,CASSSMNEQFF